The clone carrying this T cell receptor beta chain was found a few times. The target antigen is unknown. The sample belongs to a study of CD8 T cells in ankylosing spondylitis. Study-level results: Clones linked with disease were CD8+ and fairly uncommon in the peripheral blood. For ankylosing spondylitis blood, a TCR beta motif of under ten highly homologous variants appeared characteristic.

5'-RACE, quantitative and with molecular barcodes, yielded the TCR beta libraries. TCRdb recomputed calls from the 5' RACE reads with MiXCR, one row per CDR3 protein. The top ten hold over 25% of the sample, which has 250,000 to 300,000 distinct CDR3 sequences, over 15% seen once. From germline, CDR1 is LNHDA and CDR2 SQIVND (reference sequence). CDR3 length: 15 residues. Between the trimmed V and J ends, which lost 3 bases and 0 bases, there was a span of 11 bases. This clonotype originated in a male donor with ankylosing spondylitis or in good health (not recorded which). The V and J genes are TRBV19 and TRBJ1-2, with TRBD1 as a possible D gene (5 bases). Sequencing was done on a sample of blood, either unsorted or a sorted T cell fraction (not recorded which). CDR3 in DNA: TGTGCCAGTAGTATTACGGACACCTCTAACTATGGCTACACCTTC. It codes for CASSITDTSNYGYTF.